Each of the 23 T cell receptor beta chains below was sequenced from the same sample in a study of memory CD4+ T cells and cytomegalovirus serostatus. Single viable CD3+CD4+CD8-CD45RO+ cells were sorted as the memory CD4+ T cells. Some clones are missing from TCRdb's copy, which holds only in-frame ones; the method was immunoSEQ multiplex PCR. Of 40,000 to 45,000 clones listed, just over 75% were seen once; the top ten hold roughly 2%. The sequenced sample was memory CD4+ T cells from blood. The source is an adult in good health and CMV-seronegative.

The CDR3 region is CASSRTSANYGELFF. In DNA, the CDR3 is TGTGCCAGCAGTCGGACTAGCGCAAATTACGGGGAGCTGTTTTTT. This sequence joins TRBV28 and TRBJ2-2, with 9 bases matching TRBD2. This CDR3 region has 15 residues. Germline values: CDR1 MDHEN, CDR2 SYDVKM. The V and J ends lost 5 bases and 7 bases, in that order; junction bases with no gene match: 8.

The genes are TRBV9 and TRBJ2-2; TRBD2 might be the D (5 bases). V shed 1 base and J shed 4 bases, with 17 bases lying between them. The CDR3 spans 17 residues. Per the germline V gene, CDR1 is SGDLS and CDR2 is YYNGEE. The CDR3 region has the DNA TGTGCCAGCAGCGTATCTTCTCTAGCTTTCTCCACCGGGGAGCTGTTTTTT. It specifies CASSVSSLAFSTGELFF.

The gene calls are TRBV2 and TRBJ1-5; TRBD1 matches at 8 bases. Germline CDR1 and CDR2: SNHLY and FYNNEI. This CDR3 is built from 15 residues. The V gene end was trimmed by 6 bases and the J gene end by 2 bases; junction bases not matched to a gene: 6. This CDR3 reads CASRGDRLGNQPQHF. CDR3 sequence (DNA): TGTGCCAGCAGGGGGGACAGGTTGGGCAATCAGCCCCAGCATTTT.

This clone was seen a few times. Other DNA sequences in the same sample also yield this CDR3. The rearrangement uses TRBV4-2 and TRBJ2-2; D tentatively reads TRBD1 or TRBD2 (5 bases each). Trimming took 3 bases from V and 0 from J, leaving 5 bases between them. This CDR3 is built from 14 residues. CDR1 LGHNA and CDR2 YNFKEQ come from the germline V gene. CDR3 protein: CASSQGANTGELFF. The DNA of the CDR3 is TGTGCCAGCAGCCAGGGGGCGAACACCGGGGAGCTGTTTTTT.

This chain uses TRBV2 with TRBJ1-6, with a possible D match to TRBD1 (5 bases). In germline, CDR1 is SNHLY, CDR2 FYNNEI. Trimming took off 8 bases at V and 7 bases at J, with 15 bases between the two ends. This CDR3 has 14 amino acids. The CDR3 sequence: CASAEGAGNSPLHF. The DNA of the CDR3 is TGTGCCAGCGCAGAAGGGGCCGGGAATTCACCCCTCCACTTT.

This clone appeared a few times. V usage is TRBV5-1 and J usage is TRBJ1-4, with no clear D. The CDR3 is 16 residues long. Germline CDR1 reads SGHRS; CDR2 reads YFSETQ. V lost 4 bases to trimming and J lost 2 bases, with 15 bases between them. CDR3 DNA: TGCGCCAGCAGCCTGGACGGGAGGGCGACTAATGAAAAACTGTTTTTT. Translation gives CASSLDGRATNEKLFF.

The rearrangement links TRBV30 to TRBJ1-3; no firm D call. The CDR3 contains 13 residues. Germline CDR1 reads GTSNPN; CDR2 reads SVGIG (reference sequence). V was pared by 6 bases and J by 0 bases, with 9 bases between. The CDR3 loop reads CACAPGSGNTIYF. The CDR3 DNA reads TGTGCCTGCGCGCCAGGCTCTGGAAACACCATATATTTT.

In DNA form, the CDR3 reads TGCGCCAGCAGCCCCCCGGGACAGGCTCAGCCCCAGCATTTT. Translated, it gives CASSPPGQAQPQHF. The rearrangement uses TRBV4-1 and TRBJ1-5; the match to TRBD1 covers 8 bases. This CDR3 spans 14 amino acids. Trimming removed 4 bases from V and 6 bases from J; junction bases left unmatched: 5. Germline-derived CDR1 and CDR2 are MGHRA and YSYEKL.

The V and J genes are TRBV5-1 and TRBJ2-5, with D maybe TRBD2 (6 bases). V shed 1 base and J shed 1 base, with 11 bases lying between them. CDR3 size: 15 residues. CDR1 and CDR2 from the germline V gene are SGHRS and YFSETQ. The CDR3 loop is CASSLTSGSQETQYF. The CDR3 DNA follows: TGCGCCAGCAGCTTGACCAGCGGGTCCCAAGAGACCCAGTACTTC.

The chain employs TRBV7-6 and TRBJ2-7; tentatively, D is TRBD1 (6 bases). CDR3 length equals 16 residues. Germline CDR1 and CDR2: SGHVS and FNYEAQ. V lost 4 bases, J lost 3 bases, and 19 bases lay in between. The CDR3 nucleotides are TGTGCCAGCAGCTCGGGGACACCCAAAGGCGGCTACGAGCAGTACTTC. The encoded protein is CASSSGTPKGGYEQYF.

The J gene is TRBJ1-4, the V gene TRBV2, with a tentative D call TRBD1 (6 bases). V shed 5 bases and J shed 7 bases, with 20 bases lying between them. The CDR3 extends over 16 amino acids. CDR1 is SNHLY, CDR2 FYNNEI, per germline. CDR3 amino acids: CASSTPPGATSEKLFF. The CDR3 DNA sequence: TGTGCCAGCAGTACACCCCCGGGGGCCACGAGTGAAAAACTGTTTTTT.

The chain recombines TRBV28 with TRBJ1-1; TRBD1 agrees at 9 bases. Unmatched junction bases numbered 11, after V lost 5 bases and J lost 4 bases. CDR3 length: 16 residues. Looked up from germline, CDR1 is MDHEN and CDR2 is SYDVKM. CDR3 sequence (DNA): TGTGCCAGCAGTCCACTGAGGACAGGGGTGGTCACTGAAGCTTTCTTT. Translated, it gives CASSPLRTGVVTEAFF.

Turning to this clone: This same CDR3 is encoded by further DNA sequences in the sample. The V call is TRBV6-4, the J call TRBJ2-3; 12 nucleotides align to TRBD2. The germline gives CDR1 MRHNA, CDR2 SNTAGT. The CDR3 is made up of 15 amino acids. V trimming: 5 bases; J trimming: 3 bases; junction bases outside the gene matches: 3. The CDR3 DNA reads TGTGCCAGCAGTCCTAGCGGGGGGGCTACAGATACGCAGTATTTT. Translating it yields CASSPSGGATDTQYF.

This chain links TRBV6-1 with TRBJ1-5; no definite D call. Germline loops: CDR1 MNHNS, CDR2 SASEGT. Trimming left V 7 bases short and J 7 bases short, with 20 bases between. There are 15 residues in the CDR3. CDR3 sequence reads: CASTPGPEAGQPQHF. CDR3 nucleotides: TGTGCCAGCACTCCCGGCCCGGAGGCCGGGCAGCCCCAGCATTTT.

This chain links TRBV18 with TRBJ1-2; 10 nucleotides line up with TRBD1. The ends lost 4 bases at V and 6 bases at J; junction bases unmatched: 5. Germline CDR1 KGHSH, CDR2 LQKENI. This CDR3 has 14 residues. The CDR3 here is CASSRSGQGNGYTF. The CDR3 region has the DNA TGTGCCAGCTCACGCTCGGGACAGGGGAATGGCTACACCTTC.

This chain uses TRBV5-4 with TRBJ1-5; the match to TRBD1 covers 9 bases. V trimming: 5 bases; J trimming: 4 bases; junction bases outside the gene matches: 7. Germline-derived CDR1 and CDR2 are SGHNT and YYREEE (reference sequence). This CDR3 is built from 15 residues. The DNA for the CDR3 is TGTGCCAGCAGTCAGGACAGGGGACTAAATCAGCCCCAGCATTTT. Its translation: CASSQDRGLNQPQHF. The whole variable domain, filled in from reference TRBV5-4 and TRBJ1-5, reads ETGVTQSPTHLIKTRGQQVTLRCSSQSGHNTVSWYQQALGQGPQFIFQYYREEENGRGNFPPRFSGLQFPNYSSELNVNALELDDSALYLCASSQDRGLNQPQHFGDGTRLSIL.

This clone was seen only once. This rearrangement joins TRBV5-1 to TRBJ2-7; 7 positions agree with TRBD2. The V gene's germline CDR1 is SGHRS and CDR2 YFSETQ. The CDR3 contains 13 residues. Losses at the gene ends were 3 bases for V and 5 bases for J; bases not matched to a gene: 5. The CDR3 region is CASSSGREDEQYF. The CDR3 nucleotides are TGCGCCAGCAGCTCCGGACGGGAGGACGAGCAGTACTTC.

The sample holds a few counts of this clone. The chain uses TRBV2 and TRBJ1-5, with 8 nucleotides matching TRBD1. The CDR3 contains 14 residues. J was trimmed by 3 bases and V by 5 bases; bases with no gene match: 3. Germline lookup yields CDR1 SNHLY and CDR2 FYNNEI. In DNA form, the CDR3 reads TGTGCCAGCAGTTGGACAGGGAACAATCAGCCCCAGCATTTT. This sequence encodes CASSWTGNNQPQHF.

This rearrangement joins TRBV27 to TRBJ2-3; no reliable D call. V lost 6 bases and J 4 bases, leaving 8 bases between the germline ends. CDR3 length: 12 residues. Germline V lookup: CDR1 MNHEY, CDR2 SMNVEV (reference sequence). CDR3 amino acids: CASRARADTQYF. CDR3 in DNA: TGTGCCAGCAGAGCTCGCGCAGATACGCAGTATTTT.

This chain joins TRBV19 and TRBJ2-7; D possibly corresponds to TRBD2 (6 bases). Deletions cut 3 bases from V and 4 bases from J, with 25 bases between. Germline V gene sequence: CDR1 LNHDA, CDR2 SQIVND (reference sequence). This CDR3 comprises 18 residues. The CDR3 coding sequence is TGTGCCAGTAGTATGAGACAGACCGTTACGGGGGAATATTACGAGCAGTACTTC. Protein product: CASSMRQTVTGEYYEQYF.

The CDR3 DNA reads TGTGCCAGCAGTGGGGTTAGCGGGGGGGAGACCCAGTACTTC. Its translation is CASSGVSGGETQYF. The chain carries TRBV2 and TRBJ2-5; 10 bases fit TRBD2. The V gene end was trimmed by 4 bases and the J gene end by 5 bases; junction bases not matched to a gene: 4. The CDR3 contains 14 residues. Germline loops: CDR1 SNHLY, CDR2 FYNNEI.

The chain is built from TRBV30 and TRBJ1-4; D is unclear. This CDR3 region has 14 residues. Trimming cost V 3 bases and J 11 bases, with 19 bases left between them. CDR1 is GTSNPN and CDR2 is SVGIG in the germline V gene (reference sequence). This CDR3 reads CAWRGLGESGKLFF. The CDR3 bases are TGTGCCTGGAGAGGGTTGGGAGAATCCGGGAAACTGTTTTTT. Looking up the rest from reference TRBV30 and TRBJ1-4 gives the full variable domain: SQTIHQWPATLVQPVGSPLSLECTVEGTSNPNLYWYRQAAGRGLQLLFYSVGIGQISSEVPQNLSASRPQDRQFILSSKKLLLSDSGFYLCAWRGLGESGKLFFGSGTQLSVL.

This chain joins TRBV10-3 and TRBJ1-4; 8 bases are shared with TRBD1. The CDR3 has 15 residues. V lost 2 bases and J lost 7; bases outside the gene matches: 6. Germline V gene sequence: CDR1 ENHRY, CDR2 SYGVKD. The CDR3 DNA is TGTGCCATCAGTGAGGGGACAGGATCTAGTGAAAAACTGTTTTTT. Translation gives CAISEGTGSSEKLFF.